The text below deals with one T cell receptor (beta chain). Its antigen is not identified. This sample was included in a study of cytomegalovirus exposure and HLA in healthy donors. PCR was performed using 60 Vbeta and 13 Jbeta primers. Using immunoSEQ multiplex PCR, the repertoire was profiled, and TCRdb retains in-frame clones only, with some absent. The sample records more than 95,000 clones, 75% to 85% being singletons. Study-level results: As a later analysis showed, several of the most significant clusters appeared to be linked to common viral pathogens.

Germline loops: CDR1 MNHEY, CDR2 SVGAGI. This CDR3 has 12 residues. The V end was cut by 7 bases, the J end by 6 bases, with 12 bases between. This sequence was found in a man in his thirties or forties in good health and CMV-seronegative. The rearrangement joins TRBV6-5 to TRBJ1-1; D uncertain. Sequencing was performed on PBMCs. The CDR3 bases are TGTGCCAGCACCCCCAGAGGCGCTGAAGCTTTCTTT. The encoded protein is CASTPRGAEAFF.